This T cell receptor beta chain stems from a study of identical twins (dated by TCRdb to about 2016). Regarding the research as a whole: To test whether fetal clonotypes persist, this study deep-sequenced TCR alpha and beta repertoires from monozygotic twins, from unrelated adults of various ages, and from cord blood. To rule out contamination, the twin experiments were replicated at different times with different library preparation protocols. What the study reported, not specific to this receptor: Fewer insertions were carried by abundant cord blood beta clonotypes, a similar but weaker trend appeared in young adult naive repertoires, and no such trend appeared in memory repertoires. A weaker excess of twin sharing was found in beta out-of-frame sequences because the signal-to-noise ratio was lowered by fewer shared sequences. Zero-insertion analyses could be partly confounded by invariant T cells such as MAIT and iNKT, though diverse VJ usage argued against such confounding for most clonotypes. Compared with coincidental sharing between unrelated individuals, out-of-frame TCR alpha sequences shared between twins showed an excess of sequences with low generation probability. In monozygotic twins, recombination models systematically underestimated out-of-frame TCR alpha sharing, but the models matched the sharing seen between unrelated individuals. Because the same donors could not be followed over many years, conclusions were based on cross-sectional statistical analysis.

Note on this clonotype: Its antigen target is currently unknown. The record has no base qualities; no much larger clone is one base away.

CDR1 and CDR2 were assigned from the germline V gene as MGHRA and YSYEKL. The CDR3 runs 14 residues from the cysteine to the phenylalanine. Only CDR3 DNA remains: 42 bases, in frame from the first base. Trimming takes 1 base from V and 4 bases from J, and the germline ends sit 10 bases apart. Only healthy Caucasian donors were included. Three pairs of female monozygotic twins, all aged about 18 to 30 years, were included in the twin cohort. Peripheral blood mononuclear cells were the source from which RNA for the TCR libraries was isolated. Receptor libraries were prepared by 5' RACE. Sequencer: Illumina HiSeq 2000. Template switching added a universal primer binding site, and the final cDNA carried a unique molecular identifier that allowed TCR cDNA molecules to be counted accurately. Specific primers in the conserved constant-segment region were used to synthesize first-strand cDNA for TCR alpha and beta chains. Each cDNA library was double barcoded, with a SMART-Mk sample barcode plus Illumina barcodes, to control for contamination. TruSeq adapter sequences along with Illumina sample barcodes were introduced in two successive PCR steps. TCR alpha and beta cDNA libraries were sequenced on the Illumina HiSeq platform with custom primers. The paper's data handling went like this. MiGEC processed the raw reads to extract unique molecular identifiers, while MiXCR was used to determine the CDR3 positions. Recombination models were inferred per individual with the repgenHMM and IGoR tools using an EM algorithm. The analysis of shared clonotypes was done with the tcR package in R, with sharing normalized by the product of cloneset sizes. Out-of-frame nonproductive sequences were analyzed to study raw recombination free of thymic and clonal selection effects. TCRdb reran the public reads through fastp at Q25 and MiXCR, keeping productive beta chains. CDR3 protein duplicates are merged, each entry listing the most common genes and DNA. TCRdb's processing, not the authors' own work, is the source of the V and J calls. The sample table contains under 900,000 distinct CDR3 sequences; only one count was recorded for 9% to 15% of them. The ten most abundant clones make up around 1.5% of the sample.

This same sample was also taken into another study, of yellow fever vaccine responses in identical twins. The second study, in turn, reports: The authors reported that the T cell response to vaccination in identical twins appeared partly convergent and partly personalized. In the study, vaccine-responding T cell clones were precisely tracked in identical twins.

The source material was PBMCs. The TCR was taken from a young woman in good health. This chain joins TRBV4-1 to TRBJ2-5, with no confidently assigned D gene. The DNA sequence is given as TGCGCCAGCAGCCAAGTCGCGGTGAGAGAGACCCAGTACTTC. Translated, it reads CASSQVAVRETQYF.